One sample yielded the 29 T cell receptor beta chains listed below, sequenced in a study of chemoradiotherapy in HPV16-positive cancers. Sequencing used immunoSEQ multiplex PCR; TCRdb keeps in-frame clones, though not all of them. The data contain approximately 12,000 clones, roughly nine tenths of them singletons. The sample here was blood, taken from a patient who underwent chemoradiotherapy. These receptors originate from a human donor with HPV-associated anogenital cancer.

This chain links TRBV5-1 with TRBJ1-2; perhaps TRBD1 as D (5 bases). Germline CDR1 is SGHRS and CDR2 is YFSETQ. Trimming removed 1 base from V and 7 bases from J, with 11 bases in between. This CDR3 is built from 13 residues. The CDR3 region has the DNA TGCGCCAGCAGCTTGTCAGGGCCCTCTGGCTACACCTTC. Translation: CASSLSGPSGYTF. The entire variable domain, with the rest obtained from reference TRBV5-1 and TRBJ1-2, is as follows: KAGVTQTPRYLIKTRGQQVTLSCSPISGHRSVSWYQQTPGQGLQFLFEYFSETQRNKGNFPGRFSGRQFSNSRSEMNVSTLELGDSALYLCASSLSGPSGYTFGSGTRLTVV.

The chain is built from TRBV7-8 and TRBJ2-2, with 8 bases lining up with TRBD2. The junction had 5 bases not matched to a gene; V was cut back by 1 base and J by 4 bases. This CDR3 spans 16 amino acids. Per germline, CDR1 SGHVS and CDR2 FQNEAQ. CDR3 nucleotides: TGTGCCAGCAGCTTAGTCGGCGGGGGGTTCACCGGGGAGCTGTTTTTT. This sequence encodes CASSLVGGGFTGELFF.

The chain employs TRBV7-3 and TRBJ1-1; tentatively, D is TRBD1 (5 bases). The CDR3 is made up of 14 amino acids. Per germline, CDR1 SGHTA and CDR2 FQGTGA. V lost 6 bases and J 4 bases, leaving 15 bases between the germline ends. CDR3 residues: CASRVDSGGTEAFF. In nucleotides, the CDR3 is TGTGCCAGCAGGGTCGACTCGGGGGGCACTGAAGCTTTCTTT.

This chain connects TRBV7-2 to TRBJ2-7; D gene unclear. The CDR3 totals 12 residues. Germline CDR1 is SGHTA and CDR2 is FQGNSA. The ends were cut back, 0 bases at V and 3 bases at J, with 3 bases in the middle. As DNA, the CDR3 is TGTGCCAGCAGCTTAGCGGTCTACGAGCAGTACTTC. It yields the protein CASSLAVYEQYF.

The V gene is TRBV5-1, the J gene TRBJ1-6; D call uncertain. The germline CDR1 and CDR2 sequences are SGHRS and YFSETQ. This CDR3 has 14 amino acids. The V and J ends lost 0 bases and 9 bases respectively, with 10 bases between them. The CDR3 bases are TGCGCCAGCAGCTTGGAGGTGGTAAGTTCACCCCTCCACTTT. It specifies CASSLEVVSSPLHF. The variable domain in full, completed from reference TRBV5-1 and TRBJ1-6, reads KAGVTQTPRYLIKTRGQQVTLSCSPISGHRSVSWYQQTPGQGLQFLFEYFSETQRNKGNFPGRFSGRQFSNSRSEMNVSTLELGDSALYLCASSLEVVSSPLHFGNGTRLTVT.

The CDR3 nucleotides read TGCGCCAGCAGCCGAACGGGACAGGCGGACACTGAAGCTTTCTTT. Translating gives CASSRTGQADTEAFF. The chain uses TRBV4-1 and TRBJ1-1; 8 bases are shared with TRBD1. Germline CDR1 reads MGHRA; CDR2 reads YSYEKL. The CDR3 has 15 amino acids. With 4 bases clipped from V and 3 bases from J, the junction kept 7 bases outside the gene matches.

This clone was counted between two and nine times. The V gene is TRBV7-9, the J gene TRBJ1-2; D call uncertain. With 5 bases removed from V and 7 bases from J, the gap between germline ends came to 11 bases. The CDR3 extends over 12 amino acids. Germline V gene data show CDR1 as SEHNR and CDR2 as FQNEAQ (reference sequence). CDR3 nucleotide sequence: TGTGCCAGCAGCACCAACTCAGGTGGCTACACCTTC. As protein: CASSTNSGGYTF.

The chain combines TRBV5-5 with TRBJ1-1; the D is unclear. The CDR3 loop spans 15 amino acids. V was cut by 0 bases and J by 6 bases, with 15 bases left in between. CDR1 is SGHKS and CDR2 is YYEKEE in the germline V gene (reference sequence). CDR3 residues: CASSLGPGNLAEAFF. The CDR3 DNA sequence: TGTGCCAGCAGCTTGGGGCCCGGGAACCTCGCTGAAGCTTTCTTT. Full variable domain (outside the CDR3, taken from reference TRBV5-5 and TRBJ1-1): DAGVTQSPTHLIKTRGQQVTLRCSPISGHKSVSWYQQVLGQGPQFIFQYYEKEERGRGNFPDRFSARQFPNYSSELNVNALLLGDSALYLCASSLGPGNLAEAFFGQGTRLTVV.

This chain joins TRBV11-2 and TRBJ2-2; maybe TRBD1 (6 bases). This CDR3 comprises 14 residues. CDR1 SGHAT and CDR2 FQNNGV come from the germline V gene. V lost 7 bases, J lost 3 bases, and 12 bases lay in between. The CDR3 reads CASTFTGYTGELFF. The CDR3 coding sequence is TGTGCCAGCACCTTTACAGGGTACACCGGGGAGCTGTTTTTT.

With respect to this clone: Likely a read error: the CDR3 ends without its conserved phenylalanine or tryptophan. Because the CDR3's place on the DNA is in doubt, the DNA is left out and the CDR3 is given as listed by TCRdb. The chain joins TRBV5-1 to TRBJ1-2; the D call TRBD1 from the table was never checked on the DNA. The CDR3 numbers 9 amino acids, ends counted. Germline loops: CDR1 SGHRS, CDR2 YFSETQ. The CDR3 reads CASSWQGVN.

The J gene is TRBJ2-3, the V gene TRBV7-3; D is unresolved. Germline values: CDR1 SGHTA, CDR2 FQGTGA. The CDR3 contains 13 residues. The V and J ends lost 5 bases and 3 bases respectively, with 9 bases between them. In nucleotides, the CDR3 is TGTGCCAGCAGCCCGCCGGTTACAGATACGCAGTATTTT. This gives the protein CASSPPVTDTQYF.

This chain joins TRBV18 and TRBJ2-1, with 7 bases aligning to TRBD2. Trimming removed 0 bases from V and 4 bases from J; junction bases left unmatched: 6. The CDR3 covers 16 residues. Germline V CDR1 and CDR2: KGHSH, LQKENI. The CDR3 nucleotides read TGTGCCAGCTCACCACCGGTCGGGGGGTCTTACAATGAGCAGTTCTTC. It translates to CASSPPVGGSYNEQFF.

The chain couples TRBV4-2 to TRBJ1-4; D not certain. CDR1 and CDR2 from the germline V gene are LGHNA and YNFKEQ. The V and J ends lost 6 bases and 3 bases respectively, with 14 bases between them. This CDR3 is built from 15 residues. The CDR3 DNA reads TGTGCCAGCAGTGAGCCGTCCATTTCTAATGAAAAACTGTTTTTT. Amino acid sequence: CASSEPSISNEKLFF.

This chain connects TRBV5-1 to TRBJ2-6; TRBD2 agrees at 9 bases. Germline V gives CDR1 SGHRS, CDR2 YFSETQ. There are 18 residues in the CDR3. The ends lost 5 bases at V and 0 bases at J; junction bases unmatched: 9. In nucleotides, the CDR3 is TGCGCCAGCAGTACCCAAGCGGGGGGCAGCTCTGGGGCCAACGTCCTGACTTTC. As protein: CASSTQAGGSSGANVLTF.

The rearrangement joins TRBV11-2 to TRBJ2-7, with TRBD2 identical over 8 bases. The CDR3 runs 15 residues. Germline values: CDR1 SGHAT, CDR2 FQNNGV. With 6 bases clipped from V and 1 base from J, the junction kept 8 bases outside the gene matches. CDR3 protein: CASSSTGTRSYEQYF. CDR3 coding DNA: TGTGCCAGCAGTTCGACCGGGACTAGGTCCTACGAGCAGTACTTC.

The chain has TRBV4-3 and TRBJ2-5, with D possibly TRBD1 on 6 matching bases. V lost 4 bases, J lost 0 bases, and 15 bases lay in between. Per germline, CDR1 LGHNA and CDR2 YSLEER. CDR3 length: 16 residues. CDR3 amino acids: CASSPGVGAYQETQYF. The CDR3 bases are TGCGCCAGCAGCCCCGGGGTGGGGGCGTACCAAGAGACCCAGTACTTC.

The J gene is TRBJ2-1, the V gene TRBV27; D gene unclear. Trimming took 6 bases from V and 5 from J, leaving 14 bases between them. This CDR3 has 14 amino acids. The V gene's germline CDR1 is MNHEY and CDR2 SMNVEV (reference sequence). CDR3 loop: CASSTTGGNNEQFF. The CDR3 DNA reads as TGTGCCAGCAGCACCACCGGCGGAAACAATGAGCAGTTCTTC.

This chain links TRBV7-9 with TRBJ1-2; 9 positions match TRBD1. This CDR3 region has 15 residues. The germline CDR1 and CDR2 sequences are SEHNR and FQNEAQ (reference sequence). The junction had 6 bases not matched to a gene; V was cut back by 5 bases and J by 2 bases. The chain's CDR3 is CASSDLQGANYGYTF. CDR3 nucleotides: TGTGCCAGCAGCGACTTACAGGGGGCGAACTATGGCTACACCTTC.

The rearrangement joins TRBV7-9 to TRBJ2-7; D is perhaps TRBD2 (5 bases). Trimming took 5 bases from V and 0 from J, leaving 11 bases between them. The CDR3 has 14 residues. Germline V gives CDR1 SEHNR, CDR2 FQNEAQ (reference sequence). The CDR3 sequence: CASSRFGVSYEQYF. CDR3 nucleotides: TGTGCCAGCAGCCGGTTCGGGGTCTCCTACGAGCAGTACTTC. The entire variable domain, with the rest obtained from reference TRBV7-9 and TRBJ2-7, is as follows: DTGVSQNPRHKITKRGQNVTFRCDPISEHNRLYWYRQTLGQGPEFLTYFQNEAQLEKSRLLSDRFSAERPKGSFSTLEIQRTEQGDSAMYLCASSRFGVSYEQYFGPGTRLTVT.

The chain links TRBV28 to TRBJ1-1; 8 nucleotides line up with TRBD1. The CDR3 has 15 residues. V dropped 3 bases and J dropped 4; count of bases not matched to a gene: 7. Germline V lookup: CDR1 MDHEN, CDR2 SYDVKM. CDR3 DNA: TGTGCCAGCAGTTTTCAGGGGGCGCTGGGCACTGAAGCTTTCTTT. This sequence encodes CASSFQGALGTEAFF.

This clone was observed once. V and J are TRBV5-1 and TRBJ2-7; 11 bases line up with TRBD1. The CDR3 covers 14 residues. Trimming took 4 bases from V and 2 from J; bases not matched to a gene: 2. Per germline, CDR1 SGHRS and CDR2 YFSETQ. The CDR3 nucleotides read TGCGCCAGCAGCCGGACAGGGGGCCCCTACGAGCAGTACTTC. It translates to CASSRTGGPYEQYF.

The chain is built from TRBV7-9 and TRBJ2-1; D is uncertain. The CDR3 contains 15 residues. Germline V gene data show CDR1 as SEHNR and CDR2 as FQNEAQ (reference sequence). V was cut by 6 bases and J by 2 bases, with 14 bases left in between. As DNA, the CDR3 is TGTGCCAGCAGTCAGACCTCCGCCCCCTACAATGAGCAGTTCTTC. This sequence encodes CASSQTSAPYNEQFF.

The chain combines TRBV20-1 with TRBJ2-1; TRBD2 matches at 7 bases. The CDR3 has 10 residues. V dropped 6 bases and J dropped 13; count of bases not matched to a gene: 6. Germline CDR1 and CDR2: DFQATT and SNEGSKA (reference sequence). The DNA for the CDR3 is TGCAGTGCAGGCCGACTAGCTCAGTTCTTC. This sequence encodes CSAGRLAQFF.

The gene calls are TRBV11-3 and TRBJ2-7; D may be TRBD2 (5 bases). Germline CDR1 SGHNT, CDR2 YENEEA. This CDR3 region has 15 residues. Between the trimmed V and J ends, which lost 1 base and 3 bases, there was a span of 13 bases. The CDR3: CASSLARGEYYEQYF. CDR3 DNA: TGTGCCAGCAGCTTAGCCCGGGGTGAATACTACGAGCAGTACTTC. The full variable domain, completed using reference TRBV11-3 and TRBJ2-7, is EAGVVQSPRYKIIEKKQPVAFWCNPISGHNTLYWYLQNLGQGPELLIRYENEEAVDDSQLPKDRFSAERLKGVDSTLKIQPAELGDSAVYLCASSLARGEYYEQYFGPGTRLTVT.

This chain joins TRBV2 and TRBJ2-2, with 9 bases lining up with TRBD2. The CDR3 has 15 residues. CDR1 and CDR2 (germline): SNHLY, FYNNEI. J gave up 6 bases and V 7 bases, and 9 bases lay outside the gene matches. CDR3 protein: CASNVAGGPPGELFF. The CDR3 DNA sequence: TGTGCCAGCAACGTGGCGGGGGGGCCTCCCGGGGAGCTGTTTTTT.

The chain combines TRBV30 with TRBJ2-3, with D tentatively TRBD1 (6 bases). The germline CDR1 and CDR2 sequences are GTSNPN and SVGIG (reference sequence). Trimming cost V 0 bases and J 7 bases, with 14 bases left between them. CDR3 size: 14 residues. The CDR3 loop is CAWSVEFRGNTQYF. The CDR3 bases are TGTGCCTGGAGTGTCGAGTTTAGGGGGAATACGCAGTATTTT.

The genes are TRBV14 and TRBJ2-7, with 9 bases that match TRBD1. Germline CDR1 SGHDN, CDR2 FVKESK. Trimming removed 0 bases from V and 3 bases from J; junction bases left unmatched: 3. The CDR3 is made up of 15 amino acids. The DNA of the CDR3 is TGTGCCAGCAGCCAAGATACAGGGGGCATCTACGAGCAGTACTTC. Protein: CASSQDTGGIYEQYF.

The chain is built from TRBV5-1 and TRBJ2-3; D possibly matches TRBD1 or TRBD2 (5 bases each). V was clipped by 4 bases and J by 4 bases, with 13 bases between them. The length of the CDR3 is 14 residues. The germline V gene has CDR1 SGHRS and CDR2 YFSETQ. The CDR3 bases are TGCGCCAGCAGCCTCCGTCCGGGGCCAGATACGCAGTATTTT. It is translated as CASSLRPGPDTQYF.

The chain carries TRBV7-9 and TRBJ1-1; D possibly corresponds to TRBD1 (5 bases). Per the germline V gene, CDR1 is SEHNR and CDR2 is FQNEAQ (reference sequence). CDR3 length: 12 residues. The V end lost 5 bases, the J end lost 6 bases, and 10 bases lay between the germline ends. The CDR3 DNA sequence: TGTGCCAGCAGCGTCGCGGGGGCTGAAGCTTTCTTT. It translates to CASSVAGAEAFF. Full variable domain (missing parts from reference TRBV7-9 and TRBJ1-1): DTGVSQNPRHKITKRGQNVTFRCDPISEHNRLYWYRQTLGQGPEFLTYFQNEAQLEKSRLLSDRFSAERPKGSFSTLEIQRTEQGDSAMYLCASSVAGAEAFFGQGTRLTVV.